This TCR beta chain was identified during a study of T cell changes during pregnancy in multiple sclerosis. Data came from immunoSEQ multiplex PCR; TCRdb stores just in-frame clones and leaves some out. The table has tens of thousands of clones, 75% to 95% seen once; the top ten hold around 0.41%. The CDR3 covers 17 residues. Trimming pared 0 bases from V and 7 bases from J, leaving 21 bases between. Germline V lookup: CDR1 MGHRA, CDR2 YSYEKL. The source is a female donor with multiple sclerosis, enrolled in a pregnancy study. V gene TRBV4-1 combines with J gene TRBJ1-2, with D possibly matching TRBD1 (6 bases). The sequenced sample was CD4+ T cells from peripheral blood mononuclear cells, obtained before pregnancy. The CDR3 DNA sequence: TGCGCCAGCAGCCAAGATAATAACGGGTACAGGGTAGGTGGCTACACCTTC. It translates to CASSQDNNGYRVGGYTF.